This T cell receptor (beta chain) is from a study of CD8+CD57+ T cells in acquired aplastic anemia. Overall study context: The sorted CD4+ and CD8+ cells yielded an average around 3 ug of DNA.

Remarks on this clonotype: What it recognizes is unknown.

Those patients picked for sequencing had displayed CD8+CD57+ cell expansion on flow cytometry. By the time of blood sampling, patients had still received no therapy. The CDR3 runs to 14 residues. Germline loops: CDR1 ENHRY, CDR2 SYGVKD. Trimming shortened V by 0 bases and J by 5 bases, and 11 bases separated the two germline ends. Study-level findings and limits: Significant differences in CD8+ Simpson's diversity were not observed between patients and controls. Between patients and controls, around 30 CD8+ CDR3 sequences were found in common.

The template used for profiling TCR beta VDJ and CDR3 was genomic DNA. Each CDR3 protein is one row after TCRdb ran MiXCR on the reads. The top ten hold roughly 32% of the sample, which has 120,000 or so distinct CDR3 sequences, 55% to 70% seen once. The source of this sequence is a human donor with aplastic anemia. The chain joins TRBV10-3 to TRBJ2-7; perhaps D is TRBD1 or TRBD2 (5 bases each). Sequencing was done on a sample of sorted CD4+, CD8+, or CD8+CD57+ T cells (not recorded which) from PBMCs. The CDR3 DNA sequence: TGTGCCATCAGTGAGTCGGACATCGGGGACGAGCAGTACTTC. Translated, it gives CAISESDIGDEQYF.